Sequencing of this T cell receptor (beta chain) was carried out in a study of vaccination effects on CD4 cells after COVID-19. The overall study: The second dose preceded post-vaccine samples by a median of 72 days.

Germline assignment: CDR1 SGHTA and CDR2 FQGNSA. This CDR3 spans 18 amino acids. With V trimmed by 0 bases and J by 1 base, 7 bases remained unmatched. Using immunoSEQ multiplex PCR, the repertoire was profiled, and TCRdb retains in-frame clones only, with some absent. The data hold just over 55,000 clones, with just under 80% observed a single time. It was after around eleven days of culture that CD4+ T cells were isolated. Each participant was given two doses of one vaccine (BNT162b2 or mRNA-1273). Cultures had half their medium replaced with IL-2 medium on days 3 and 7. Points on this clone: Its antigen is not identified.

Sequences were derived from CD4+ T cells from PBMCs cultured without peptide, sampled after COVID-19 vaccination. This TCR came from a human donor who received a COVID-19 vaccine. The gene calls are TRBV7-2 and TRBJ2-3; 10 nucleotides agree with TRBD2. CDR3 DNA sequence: TGTGCCAGCAGCTTAGCCGGTAGACTAGCGGGCCGCACAGATACGCAGTATTTT. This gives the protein CASSLAGRLAGRTDTQYF.